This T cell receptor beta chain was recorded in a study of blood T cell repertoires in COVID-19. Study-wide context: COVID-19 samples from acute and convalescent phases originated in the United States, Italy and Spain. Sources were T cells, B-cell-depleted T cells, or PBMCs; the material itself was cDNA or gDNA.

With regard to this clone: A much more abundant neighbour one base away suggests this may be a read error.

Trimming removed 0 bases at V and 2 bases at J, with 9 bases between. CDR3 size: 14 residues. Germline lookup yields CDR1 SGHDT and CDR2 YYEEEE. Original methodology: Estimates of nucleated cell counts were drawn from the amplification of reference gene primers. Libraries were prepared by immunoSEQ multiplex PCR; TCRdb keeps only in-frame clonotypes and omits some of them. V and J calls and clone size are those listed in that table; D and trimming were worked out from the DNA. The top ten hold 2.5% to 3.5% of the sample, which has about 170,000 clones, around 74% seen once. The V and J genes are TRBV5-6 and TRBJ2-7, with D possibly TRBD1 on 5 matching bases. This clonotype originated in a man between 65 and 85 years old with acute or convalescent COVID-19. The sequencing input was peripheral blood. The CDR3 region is CASSLGDSTYEQYF. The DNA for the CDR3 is TGTGCCAGCAGCTTGGGTGACAGCACCTACGAGCAGTACTTC. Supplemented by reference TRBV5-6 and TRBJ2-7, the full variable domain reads DAGVTQSPTHLIKTRGQQVTLRCSPKSGHDTVSWYQQALGQGPQFIFQYYEEEERQRGNFPDRFSGHQFPNYSSELNVNALLLGDSALYLCASSLGDSTYEQYFGPGTRLTVT.